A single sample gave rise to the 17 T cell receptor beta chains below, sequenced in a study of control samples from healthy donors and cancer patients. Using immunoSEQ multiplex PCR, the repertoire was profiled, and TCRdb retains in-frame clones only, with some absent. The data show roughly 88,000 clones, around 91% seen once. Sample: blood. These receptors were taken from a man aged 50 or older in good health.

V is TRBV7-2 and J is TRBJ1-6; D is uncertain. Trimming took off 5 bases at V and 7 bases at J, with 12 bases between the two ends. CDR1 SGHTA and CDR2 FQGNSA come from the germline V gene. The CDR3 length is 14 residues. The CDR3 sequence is CASSPGGGNSPLHF. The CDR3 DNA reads TGTGCCAGCAGCCCAGGAGGCGGGAATTCACCCCTCCACTTT. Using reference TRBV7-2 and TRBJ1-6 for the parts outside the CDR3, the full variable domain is GAGVSQSPSNKVTEKGKDVELRCDPISGHTALYWYRQSLGQGLEFLIYFQGNSAPDKSGLPSDRFSAERTGGSVSTLTIQRTQQEDSAVYLCASSPGGGNSPLHFGNGTRLTVT.

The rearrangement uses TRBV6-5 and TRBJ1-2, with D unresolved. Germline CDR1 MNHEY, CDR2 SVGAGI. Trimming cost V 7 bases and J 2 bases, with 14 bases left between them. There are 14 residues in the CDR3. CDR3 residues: CASTKGGRNYGYTF. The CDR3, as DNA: TGTGCCAGCACTAAGGGTGGCAGGAACTATGGCTACACCTTC.

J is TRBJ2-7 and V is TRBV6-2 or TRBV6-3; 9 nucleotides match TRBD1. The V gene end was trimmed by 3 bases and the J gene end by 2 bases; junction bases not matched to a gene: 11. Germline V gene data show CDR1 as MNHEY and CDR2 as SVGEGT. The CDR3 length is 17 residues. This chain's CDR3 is CASSYRLRDRVPYEQYF. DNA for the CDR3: TGTGCCAGCAGTTATAGATTGCGGGACAGGGTCCCCTACGAGCAGTACTTC.

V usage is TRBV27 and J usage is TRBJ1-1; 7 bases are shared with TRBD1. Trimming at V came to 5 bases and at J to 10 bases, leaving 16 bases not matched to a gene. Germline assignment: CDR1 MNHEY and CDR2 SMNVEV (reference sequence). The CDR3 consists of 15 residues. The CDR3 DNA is TGTGCCAGCAGTCCCCTTGAGGCAGGGGGATCTGCAGCTTTCTTT. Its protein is CASSPLEAGGSAAFF.

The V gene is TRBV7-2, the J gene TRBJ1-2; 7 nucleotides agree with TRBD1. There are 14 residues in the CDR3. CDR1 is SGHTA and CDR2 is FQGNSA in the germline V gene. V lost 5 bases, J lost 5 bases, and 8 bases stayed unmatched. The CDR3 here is CASSRGGQRYGYTF. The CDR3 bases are TGTGCCAGCAGCCGCGGGGGACAGAGGTATGGCTACACCTTC.

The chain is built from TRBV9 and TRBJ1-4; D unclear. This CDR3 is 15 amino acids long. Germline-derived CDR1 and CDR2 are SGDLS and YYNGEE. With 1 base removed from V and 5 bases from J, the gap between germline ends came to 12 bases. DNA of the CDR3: TGTGCCAGCAGCGTACTCGGAGGGTCGAATGAAAAACTGTTTTTT. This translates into CASSVLGGSNEKLFF.

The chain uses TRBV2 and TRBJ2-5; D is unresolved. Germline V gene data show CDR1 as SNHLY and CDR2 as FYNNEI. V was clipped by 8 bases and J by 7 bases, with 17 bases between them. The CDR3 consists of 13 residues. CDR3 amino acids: CASGFDPRGTQYF. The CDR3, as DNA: TGTGCCAGCGGCTTTGACCCTAGAGGGACCCAGTACTTC.

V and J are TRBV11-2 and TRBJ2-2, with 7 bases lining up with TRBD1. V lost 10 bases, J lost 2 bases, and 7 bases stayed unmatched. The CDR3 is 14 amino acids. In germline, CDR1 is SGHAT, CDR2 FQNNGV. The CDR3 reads CAIPGQTNTGELFF. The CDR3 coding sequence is TGTGCCATTCCGGGACAGACTAACACCGGGGAGCTGTTTTTT.

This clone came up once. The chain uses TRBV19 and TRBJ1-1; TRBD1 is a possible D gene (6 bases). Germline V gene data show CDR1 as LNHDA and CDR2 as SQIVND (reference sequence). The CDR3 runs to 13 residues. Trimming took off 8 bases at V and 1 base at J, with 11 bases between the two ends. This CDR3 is CASLQGWNTEAFF. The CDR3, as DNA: TGTGCCAGTTTACAGGGTTGGAACACTGAAGCTTTCTTT.

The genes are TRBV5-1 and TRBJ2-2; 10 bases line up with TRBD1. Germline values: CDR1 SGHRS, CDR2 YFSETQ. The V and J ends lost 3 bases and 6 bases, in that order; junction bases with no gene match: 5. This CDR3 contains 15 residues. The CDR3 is CASSYGTGAPGELFF. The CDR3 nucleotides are TGCGCCAGCAGCTACGGGACAGGGGCCCCCGGGGAGCTGTTTTTT.

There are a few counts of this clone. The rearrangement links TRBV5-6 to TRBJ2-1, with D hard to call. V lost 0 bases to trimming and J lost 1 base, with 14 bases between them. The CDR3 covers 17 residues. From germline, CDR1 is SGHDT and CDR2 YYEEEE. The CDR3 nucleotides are TGTGCCAGCAGCTTGGCCAATTGGCTCCGGTCCTACAATGAGCAGTTCTTC. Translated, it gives CASSLANWLRSYNEQFF.

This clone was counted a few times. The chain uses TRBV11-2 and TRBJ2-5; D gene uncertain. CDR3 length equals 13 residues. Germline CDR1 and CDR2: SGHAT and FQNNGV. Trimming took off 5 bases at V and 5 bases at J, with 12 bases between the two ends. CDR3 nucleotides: TGTGCCAGCAGCCGGGTCTCAAGGGAGACCCAGTACTTC. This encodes CASSRVSRETQYF.

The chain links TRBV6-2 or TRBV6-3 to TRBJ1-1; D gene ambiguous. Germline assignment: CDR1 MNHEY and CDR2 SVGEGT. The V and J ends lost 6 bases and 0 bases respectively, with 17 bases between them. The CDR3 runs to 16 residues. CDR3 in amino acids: CASSSIRLVMNTEAFF. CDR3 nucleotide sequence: TGTGCCAGCAGCTCGATTCGATTAGTAATGAACACTGAAGCTTTCTTT.

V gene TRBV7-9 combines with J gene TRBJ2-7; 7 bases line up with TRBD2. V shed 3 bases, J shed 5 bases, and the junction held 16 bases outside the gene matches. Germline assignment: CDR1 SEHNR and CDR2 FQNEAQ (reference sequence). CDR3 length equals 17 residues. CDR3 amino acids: CASSFSFGRGILNEQYF. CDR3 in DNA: TGTGCCAGCAGCTTTTCCTTTGGGCGGGGGATTCTGAACGAGCAGTACTTC.

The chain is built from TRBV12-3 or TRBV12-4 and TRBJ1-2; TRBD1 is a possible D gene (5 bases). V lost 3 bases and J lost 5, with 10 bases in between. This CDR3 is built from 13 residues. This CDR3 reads CASSFKQGYGYTF. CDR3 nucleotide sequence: TGTGCCAGCAGTTTCAAGCAGGGATATGGCTACACCTTC.

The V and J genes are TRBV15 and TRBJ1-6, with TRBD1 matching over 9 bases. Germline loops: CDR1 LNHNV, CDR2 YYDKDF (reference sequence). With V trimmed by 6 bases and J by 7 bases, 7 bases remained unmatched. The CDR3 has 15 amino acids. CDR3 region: CATSPGQGPNSPLHF. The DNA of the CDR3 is TGTGCCACCAGTCCGGGACAGGGACCAAATTCACCCCTCCACTTT.

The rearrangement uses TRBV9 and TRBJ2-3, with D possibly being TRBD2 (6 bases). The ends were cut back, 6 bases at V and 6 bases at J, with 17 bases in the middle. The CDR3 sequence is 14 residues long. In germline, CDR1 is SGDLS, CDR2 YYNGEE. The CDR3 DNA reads TGTGCCAGCACCAGTGGAGGGGCATGGGATACGCAGTATTTT. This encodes CASTSGGAWDTQYF.